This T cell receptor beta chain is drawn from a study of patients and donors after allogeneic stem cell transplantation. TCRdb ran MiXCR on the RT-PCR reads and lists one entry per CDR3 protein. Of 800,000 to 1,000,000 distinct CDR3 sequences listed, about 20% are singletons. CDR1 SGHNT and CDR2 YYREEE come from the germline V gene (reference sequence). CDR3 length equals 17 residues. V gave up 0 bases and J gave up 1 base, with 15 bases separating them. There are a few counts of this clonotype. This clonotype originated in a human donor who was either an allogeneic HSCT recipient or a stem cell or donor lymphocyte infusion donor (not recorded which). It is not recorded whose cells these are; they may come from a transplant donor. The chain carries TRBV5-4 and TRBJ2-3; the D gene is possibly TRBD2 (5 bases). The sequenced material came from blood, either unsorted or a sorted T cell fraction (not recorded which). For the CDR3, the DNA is TGTGCCAGCAGCTTGGCCGGGCTAGCCTACGGCACAGATACGCAGTATTTT. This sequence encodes CASSLAGLAYGTDTQYF.